The present TCR beta chain was sequenced within a study of shared clonotypes between healthy human individuals. As for the study in general: The study used three CD4 naive, three CD4 memory, two CD8 naive and one CD8 memory plate per donor. The study's findings and limits: As a rule, naive subsets had a larger estimated richness than memory subsets. Naive CD4 clonotype sharing across a few donors was 4.5% to 6%.

Evenly divided among several immunoSEQ plates was the genomic DNA of each subset. Repertoires were generated with immunoSEQ multiplex PCR, while TCRdb's copy carries only in-frame clones and drops some. The sample yields under 600,000 clones, around 95% seen once. Comment on this clone: No antigen is known for it.

This CDR3 is built from 11 residues. Trimming stripped 3 bases from V and 6 bases from J, with 6 bases between. Germline V gives CDR1 MNHEY, CDR2 SMNVEV (reference sequence). The clonotype was recovered from a woman aged 25-40 years in good health. The sample comprised naive CD4+ T cells sorted from blood. Subset in this sample: CD45RA+ positively selected. This chain joins TRBV27 and TRBJ2-7; D gene unclear. CDR3 bases: TGTGCCAGCAGTTTTTGGGGCGAGCAGTACTTC. As protein: CASSFWGEQYF.